This T cell receptor (beta chain) stems from a study of T-cell reconstitution after alpha-beta-depleted transplantation in children. Study-wide points: Most T-cell counts and diversity one year after the transplant came from T cells that were newly produced. Several hundred expanded graft clones reportedly were the source of alpha-beta T cells about two months after transplant. It was surviving recipient T cells and thymic progenitors that gave some patients high TCRbeta diversity at day 60.

Researchers prepared the TCRbeta library using unique molecular identifiers, the study reports. TCRdb re-called the PCR reads through MiXCR, storing one row per CDR3 protein. The sample has 25,000 to 30,000 distinct CDR3 sequences, about 5.8% seen once; the top ten hold 7%. As regards this clonotype: Its target is not known.

The V gene's germline CDR1 is PRHDT and CDR2 FYEKMQ (reference sequence). The trim removed 11 bases at V and 0 bases at J, leaving 17 bases unmatched. This CDR3 has 18 amino acids. Sequencing was performed on PBMCs, mostly from graft donor cells, taken 180 days after TCRalphabeta/CD19-depleted stem cell transplant. The gene calls are TRBV13 and TRBJ2-1; 9 bases are a match to TRBD1. The receptor was derived from a male patient under 18 who had a stem cell transplant for acute myeloid leukemia, so the T cells may come from the graft donor. This chain's CDR3 is CAFSSLVGTGSSYNEQFF. The DNA for the CDR3 is TGTGCCTTCAGCTCCCTCGTTGGGACAGGGAGCTCCTACAATGAGCAGTTCTTC. Variable domain in full (rest from reference TRBV13 and TRBJ2-1): AAGVIQSPRHLIKEKRETATLKCYPIPRHDTVYWYQQGPGQDPQFLISFYEKMQSDKGSIPDRFSAQQFSDYHSELNMSSLELGDSALYFCAFSSLVGTGSSYNEQFFGPGTRLTVL.